The 9 T cell receptor beta chains given below trace back to one sample, sequenced in a study of cytomegalovirus exposure and HLA in healthy donors. Vbeta (60) and Jbeta (13) primers were used in the PCR. Profiling relied on immunoSEQ multiplex PCR, and the TCRdb table lists in-frame clones only, not all of them. The sample's table shows 56,000 or so clones. The sequencing sample was made of PBMCs. Receptor source: a female donor in good health and CMV-seronegative.

This chain joins TRBV30 and TRBJ2-1; 10 nucleotides match TRBD1. The CDR3 has 15 residues. Trimming at V came to 2 bases and at J to 8 bases, leaving 9 bases not matched to a gene. Per the germline V gene, CDR1 is GTSNPN and CDR2 is SVGIG (reference sequence). The CDR3 spells CAWSPFRQGADEQFF. In DNA form, the CDR3 reads TGTGCCTGGAGTCCATTTAGACAGGGGGCCGATGAGCAGTTCTTC.

The chain joins TRBV29-1 to TRBJ1-1; TRBD1 matches at 7 bases. Losses at the gene ends were 2 bases for V and 0 bases for J; bases not matched to a gene: 6. Per germline, CDR1 SQVTM and CDR2 ANQGSEA. This CDR3 comprises 15 residues. CDR3 amino acids: CSVEPRQGMNTEAFF. The CDR3, as DNA: TGCAGCGTTGAACCTAGACAGGGCATGAACACTGAAGCTTTCTTT.

The chain uses TRBV5-1 and TRBJ2-7; 9 bases are a match to TRBD1. Germline lookup yields CDR1 SGHRS and CDR2 YFSETQ. With 1 base clipped from V and 2 bases from J, the junction kept 1 base outside the gene matches. The CDR3 spans 14 residues. The CDR3 spells CASSLRDRAYEQYF. DNA for the CDR3: TGCGCCAGCAGCTTGAGGGACAGGGCCTACGAGCAGTACTTC.

The J gene is TRBJ2-2, the V gene TRBV30; 11 bases line up with TRBD2. In germline, CDR1 is GTSNPN, CDR2 SVGIG (reference sequence). Trimming cost V 7 bases and J 5 bases; bases outside gene matches: 9. CDR3 length: 15 residues. The CDR3 region is CALHSGRAGTGELFF. CDR3 DNA: TGTGCCTTGCATAGCGGGAGGGCCGGGACCGGGGAGCTGTTTTTT.

The genes are TRBV9 and TRBJ2-1; TRBD1 is a possible D gene (6 bases). CDR1 SGDLS and CDR2 YYNGEE come from the germline V gene. The ends were cut back, 3 bases at V and 6 bases at J, with 16 bases in the middle. This CDR3 has 15 residues. The DNA for the CDR3 is TGTGCCAGCAGCGGCTCGGGACAAACTTTCAATGAGCAGTTCTTC. The encoded protein is CASSGSGQTFNEQFF.

Concerning this clone: The junction does not match germline at one end; this may be a read error. This chain links TRBV19 with TRBJ1-6; 12 bases fit TRBD1. The CDR3 runs to 17 residues. CDR1 and CDR2 from the germline V gene are LNHDA and SQIVND (reference sequence). The CDR3 DNA reads TGTGCCAGTAGTCCCGGGACAGGGGGCCGATTTGATTCACCCCTACACTTT. Its protein is CASSPGTGGRFDSPLHF.

The chain couples TRBV5-1 to TRBJ2-1; D is perhaps TRBD1 (6 bases). The CDR3 is 16 residues long. Trimming cost V 2 bases and J 0 bases, with 12 bases left between them. Germline V gene data show CDR1 as SGHRS and CDR2 as YFSETQ. The CDR3 sequence: CASSFDRPGSYNEQFF. For the CDR3, the DNA is TGCGCCAGCAGCTTTGACAGGCCGGGCTCCTACAATGAGCAGTTCTTC.

V is TRBV4-2 and J is TRBJ2-3, with 7 bases fitting TRBD1. The V gene end was trimmed by 0 bases and the J gene end by 1 base; junction bases not matched to a gene: 4. Germline lookup yields CDR1 LGHNA and CDR2 YNFKEQ. The length of the CDR3 is 16 residues. CDR3 sequence reads: CASSQEGGAGTDTQYF. CDR3 bases: TGTGCCAGCAGCCAAGAAGGGGGCGCGGGCACAGATACGCAGTATTTT.

The CDR3 spells CASSQQTTLWGGSAYEQYF. CDR3 nucleotide sequence: TGCGCCAGCAGCCAACAGACCACCCTTTGGGGGGGCAGCGCCTACGAGCAGTACTTC. The V gene is TRBV4-3, the J gene TRBJ2-7; the D gene is possibly TRBD2 (7 bases). This CDR3 region has 19 residues. Germline V gives CDR1 LGHNA, CDR2 YSLEER. Trimming removed 2 bases at V and 2 bases at J, with 25 bases between.